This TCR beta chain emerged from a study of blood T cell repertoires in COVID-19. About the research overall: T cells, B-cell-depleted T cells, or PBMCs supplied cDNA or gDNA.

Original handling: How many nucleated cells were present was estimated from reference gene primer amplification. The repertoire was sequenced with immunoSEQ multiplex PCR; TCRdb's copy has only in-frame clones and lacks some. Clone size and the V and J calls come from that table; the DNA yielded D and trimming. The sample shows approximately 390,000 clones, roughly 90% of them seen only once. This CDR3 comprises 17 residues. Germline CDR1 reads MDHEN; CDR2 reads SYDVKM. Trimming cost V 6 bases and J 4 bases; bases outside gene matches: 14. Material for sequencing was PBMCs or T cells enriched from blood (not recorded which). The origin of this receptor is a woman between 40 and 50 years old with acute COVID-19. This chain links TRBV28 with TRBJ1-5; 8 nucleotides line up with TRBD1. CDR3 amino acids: CASSLQGGGTENQPQHF. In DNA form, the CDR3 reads TGTGCCAGCAGCCTACAGGGGGGCGGGACAGAGAATCAGCCCCAGCATTTT.